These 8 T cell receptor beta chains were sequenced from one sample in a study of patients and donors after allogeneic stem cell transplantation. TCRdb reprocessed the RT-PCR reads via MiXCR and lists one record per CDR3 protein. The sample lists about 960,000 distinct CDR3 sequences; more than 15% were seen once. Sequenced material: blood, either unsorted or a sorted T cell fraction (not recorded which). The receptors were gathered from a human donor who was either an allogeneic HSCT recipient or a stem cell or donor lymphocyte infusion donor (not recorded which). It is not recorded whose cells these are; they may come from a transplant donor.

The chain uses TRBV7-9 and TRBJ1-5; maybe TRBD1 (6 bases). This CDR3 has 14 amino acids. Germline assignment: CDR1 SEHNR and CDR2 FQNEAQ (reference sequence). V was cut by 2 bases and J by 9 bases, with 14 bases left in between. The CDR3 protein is CASSLMDSVGPQHF. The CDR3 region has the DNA TGTGCCAGCAGCTTAATGGACAGCGTCGGGCCCCAGCATTTT.

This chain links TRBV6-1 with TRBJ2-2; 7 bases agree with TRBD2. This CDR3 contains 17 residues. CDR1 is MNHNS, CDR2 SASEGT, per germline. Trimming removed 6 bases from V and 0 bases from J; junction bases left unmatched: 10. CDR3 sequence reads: CASSRDGGGANTGELFF. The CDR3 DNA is TGTGCCAGCAGCCGTGACGGCGGGGGTGCGAACACCGGGGAGCTGTTTTTT.

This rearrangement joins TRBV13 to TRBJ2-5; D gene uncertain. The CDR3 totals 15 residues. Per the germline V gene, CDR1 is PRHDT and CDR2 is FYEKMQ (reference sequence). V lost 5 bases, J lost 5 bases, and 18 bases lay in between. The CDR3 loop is CASSPTQDVKETQYF. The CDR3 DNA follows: TGTGCCAGCAGCCCCACCCAGGATGTTAAGGAGACCCAGTACTTC.

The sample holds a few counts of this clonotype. The CDR3: CASSSRFNSGGHYEQYF. CDR3 sequence (DNA): TGTGCCAGCAGCTCGCGTTTCAATAGCGGGGGTCACTACGAGCAGTACTTC. The chain links TRBV7-9 to TRBJ2-7, with 9 nucleotides matching TRBD2. V lost 4 bases and J lost 3; bases outside the gene matches: 13. The CDR3 contains 17 residues. Germline values: CDR1 SEHNR, CDR2 FQNEAQ (reference sequence).

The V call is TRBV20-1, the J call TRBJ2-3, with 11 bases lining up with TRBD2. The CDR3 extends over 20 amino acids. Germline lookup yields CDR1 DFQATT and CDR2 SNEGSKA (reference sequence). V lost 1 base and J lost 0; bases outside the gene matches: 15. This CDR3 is CSARATRLAGSLKSTDTQYF. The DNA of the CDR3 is TGCAGTGCTAGAGCCACCAGACTAGCGGGAAGTCTAAAGAGCACAGATACGCAGTATTTT.

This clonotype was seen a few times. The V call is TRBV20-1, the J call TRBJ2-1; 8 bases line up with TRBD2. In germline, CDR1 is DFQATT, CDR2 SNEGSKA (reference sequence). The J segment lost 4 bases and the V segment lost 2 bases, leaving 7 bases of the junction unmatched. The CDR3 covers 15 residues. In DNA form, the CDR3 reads TGCAGTGCTAGATTATCCGGGAGGGGATACAATGAGCAGTTCTTC. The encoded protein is CSARLSGRGYNEQFF.

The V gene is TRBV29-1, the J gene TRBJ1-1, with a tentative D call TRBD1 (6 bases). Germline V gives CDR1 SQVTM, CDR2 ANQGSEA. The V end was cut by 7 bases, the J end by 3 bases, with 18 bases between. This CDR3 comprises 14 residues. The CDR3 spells CSAHRVLSDTEAFF. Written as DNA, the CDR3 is TGCAGCGCCCACAGGGTCTTAAGCGACACTGAAGCTTTCTTT.

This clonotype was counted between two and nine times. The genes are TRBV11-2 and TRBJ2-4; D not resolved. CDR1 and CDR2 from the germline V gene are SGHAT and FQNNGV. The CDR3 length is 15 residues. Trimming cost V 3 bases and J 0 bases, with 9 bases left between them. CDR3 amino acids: CASSLGLIAKNIQYF. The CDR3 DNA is TGTGCCAGCAGCTTGGGGTTAATAGCCAAAAACATTCAGTACTTC.